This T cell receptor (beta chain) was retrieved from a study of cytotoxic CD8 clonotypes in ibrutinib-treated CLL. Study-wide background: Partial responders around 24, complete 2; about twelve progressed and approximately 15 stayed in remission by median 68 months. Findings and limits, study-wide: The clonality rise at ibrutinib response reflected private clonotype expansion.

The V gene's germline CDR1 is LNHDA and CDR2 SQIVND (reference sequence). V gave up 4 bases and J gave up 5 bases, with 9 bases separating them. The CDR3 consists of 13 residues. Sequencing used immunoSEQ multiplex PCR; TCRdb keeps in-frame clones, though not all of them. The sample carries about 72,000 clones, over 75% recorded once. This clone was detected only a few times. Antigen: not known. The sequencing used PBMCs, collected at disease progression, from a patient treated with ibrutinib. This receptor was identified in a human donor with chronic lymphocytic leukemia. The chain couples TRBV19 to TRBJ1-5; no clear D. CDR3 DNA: TGTGCCAGTAGTACCCGGACGGATCAGCCCCAGCATTTT. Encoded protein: CASSTRTDQPQHF.